This entry describes one T cell receptor (beta chain). The target antigen is unknown. The CDR3 length is 15 residues. V was shortened by 3 bases and J by 4 bases, with 16 bases between the two germline ends. Germline CDR1 reads SGDLS; CDR2 reads YYNGEE. The data stem from a study of early T cells in non-severe SARS-CoV-2 infection. Across the whole study: It was bulk RNA from unsorted whole blood that was sequenced, and the chains were unpaired.

Regarding the study as a whole: VDJdb matching favored anti-spike CD8 responses, missing private and CD4 specificities.

The TCR library protocol was used to attach unique molecular identifiers. These identifiers were attached to individual cDNA molecules. From the 5' RACE reads, TCRdb called clonotypes with MiXCR, one entry per CDR3 protein. The sample has more than 65,000 distinct CDR3 sequences, around 12% seen once. This chain uses TRBV9 with TRBJ1-2; no clear D. Specimen: whole blood. The source of this sequence is an adult who was a healthcare worker with PCR-confirmed SARS-CoV-2 infection or an uninfected control (not recorded which). The CDR3: CASSAGRNSFYGYTF. The CDR3 nucleotides are TGTGCCAGCAGCGCAGGTCGGAACAGCTTCTATGGCTACACCTTC. Full variable domain (missing parts from reference TRBV9 and TRBJ1-2): DSGVTQTPKHLITATGQRVTLRCSPRSGDLSVYWYQQSLDQGLQFLIQYYNGEERAKGNILERFSAQQFPDLHSELNLSSLELGDSALYFCASSAGRNSFYGYTFGSGTRLTVV.